This entry lists 13 T cell receptor beta chains sequenced from one sample in a study of blood T cells in healthy people across ages (dated by TCRdb to the mid-2010s). The receptor library was made with 5' RACE. Instrument on record: Illumina HiSeq 2500. A second about 7 to 11 cycle PCR used a sample-barcoded 5' primer and a J-beta primer mix. TCRdb applied fastp at Q25 and MiXCR to the public reads, then kept only in-frame beta chains. Here each entry gathers all rows of one CDR3 protein and keeps the most common genes and DNA. Within this sample are 790,000 or so distinct CDR3 sequences, with more than 35% of them counted one time only. Together, the top ten hold 18% of the sample. Sequenced: blood. Receptors were obtained from a man older than 75 in good health.

The chain combines TRBV6-1 with TRBJ1-6; D is possibly TRBD1 (5 bases). The germline V gene encodes CDR1 MNHNS and CDR2 SASEGT. The ends were cut back, 7 bases at V and 11 bases at J, with 15 bases in the middle. CDR3 length: 13 amino acids. In DNA, the CDR3 is TGTGCCAGCATAGGGGACGATTCGACACCCCTCCACTTT. This codes for CASIGDDSTPLHF.

The V call is TRBV11-2, the J call TRBJ2-1; either TRBD1 or TRBD2 may supply D (5 bases each). The CDR3 extends over 15 amino acids. Between the trimmed V and J ends, which lost 0 bases and 10 bases, there was a span of 16 bases. CDR1 is SGHAT, CDR2 FQNNGV, per germline. Written as DNA, the CDR3 is TGTGCCAGCAGCTTAGAGGGACCACGGGTGGACGAGCAGTTCTTC. Translated, it gives CASSLEGPRVDEQFF. The full variable domain, completed using reference TRBV11-2 and TRBJ2-1, is EAGVAQSPRYKIIEKRQSVAFWCNPISGHATLYWYQQILGQGPKLLIQFQNNGVVDDSQLPKDRFSAERLKGVDSTLKIQPAKLEDSAVYLCASSLEGPRVDEQFFGPGTRLTVL.

Only a few counts were recorded for this clonotype. The chain joins TRBV5-1 to TRBJ2-5, with 9 bases aligning to TRBD1. This CDR3 region has 13 residues. J lost 11 bases, V lost 4 bases, and 9 bases had no gene match. From germline, CDR1 is SGHRS and CDR2 YFSETQ. The CDR3 DNA sequence: TGCGCCAGCAGCAAGACAGGGGGAGTGGAGCAGTACTTC. Protein: CASSKTGGVEQYF.

This clonotype was picked up a small number of times. V gene TRBV28 combines with J gene TRBJ1-2, with D maybe TRBD1 (5 bases). Trimming removed 6 bases at V and 8 bases at J, with 19 bases between. The CDR3 totals 14 residues. CDR1 MDHEN and CDR2 SYDVKM come from the germline V gene. The CDR3 DNA sequence: TGTGCCAGCAGCCCCGGGGACTCCCTTGGGGGCTACACCTTC. It encodes CASSPGDSLGGYTF.

Comments on this clonotype: The conserved phenylalanine or tryptophan is not found at the CDR3 terminus, so this likely reflects a read error. The chain combines TRBV7-2 with TRBJ2-7, with 11 bases lining up with TRBD2. The DNA end is a closer match to TRBJ2-5, so the J assignment may be wrong. The CDR3 sequence is 16 residues long. The germline V gene has CDR1 SGHTA and CDR2 FQGNSA. The CDR3 loop is CASSLLLAGEGETQYL. The CDR3 nucleotides are TGTGCCAGCAGCTTGTTACTAGCGGGAGAAGGAGAGACCCAGTACTTA.

The rearrangement uses TRBV5-1 and TRBJ2-5; D not certain. V lost 0 bases to trimming and J lost 0 bases, with 18 bases between them. CDR1 is SGHRS, CDR2 YFSETQ, per germline. This CDR3 contains 18 residues. The CDR3 spells CASSLGMLARSYQETQYF. CDR3 nucleotides: TGCGCCAGCAGCTTGGGAATGCTTGCTCGGTCGTACCAAGAGACCCAGTACTTC.

On this clonotype itself: A much larger clonotype is one base distant, so this may be a read error. The chain carries TRBV25-1 and TRBJ1-2, with unresolved D. Germline V gives CDR1 MGHDK, CDR2 SYGVNS. V was shortened by 6 bases and J by 1 base, with 12 bases between the two germline ends. The CDR3 is made up of 14 amino acids. CDR3 loop: CASRVGQINYGYTF. Written as DNA, the CDR3 is TGTGCCAGCAGGGTGGGTCAGATTAACTATGGCTACACCTTC.

Only one count was recorded for this clonotype. The rearrangement links TRBV5-5 to TRBJ2-3; possible D gene TRBD2, 5 bases. Germline loops: CDR1 SGHKS, CDR2 YYEKEE (reference sequence). This CDR3 comprises 16 residues. Trimming removed 0 bases from V and 4 bases from J, with 15 bases in between. CDR3 DNA: TGTGCCAGCAGCTTGGTGGCCCTGGAACTAGCAGATACGCAGTATTTT. It encodes CASSLVALELADTQYF.

The chain employs TRBV7-2 and TRBJ2-5; D remains ambiguous. CDR1 is SGHTA and CDR2 is FQGNSA in the germline V gene. The CDR3 has 13 amino acids. Trimming took 1 base from V and 5 from J, leaving 8 bases between them. The CDR3: CASSLEHGETQYF. CDR3 DNA: TGTGCCAGCAGCTTAGAACACGGGGAGACCCAGTACTTC. The whole variable domain, filled in from reference TRBV7-2 and TRBJ2-5, reads GAGVSQSPSNKVTEKGKDVELRCDPISGHTALYWYRQSLGQGLEFLIYFQGNSAPDKSGLPSDRFSAERTGGSVSTLTIQRTQQEDSAVYLCASSLEHGETQYFGPGTRLLVL.

There are many counts of this clonotype. One junction end does not reproduce the germline sequence, and a read error may be involved. The rearrangement links TRBV7-2 to TRBJ2-5, with D hard to call. This CDR3 is built from 12 residues. Germline CDR1 is SGHTA and CDR2 is FQGNSA. CDR3 in DNA: TGTGCCAGCAGCTTATACCATGAGACCCAGTACTTC. This codes for CASSLYHETQYF.

This clonotype was picked up a small number of times. V is TRBV28 and J is TRBJ2-1; 10 nucleotides match TRBD2. Germline CDR1 and CDR2: MDHEN and SYDVKM. The CDR3 sequence is 15 residues long. V lost 5 bases to trimming and J lost 8 bases; unmatched junction nucleotides: 9. The CDR3 reads CASSPDSGRAYEQFF. The CDR3, as DNA: TGTGCCAGCAGTCCCGACAGCGGGAGGGCCTATGAGCAGTTCTTC. Variable domain in full (rest from reference TRBV28 and TRBJ2-1): DVKVTQSSRYLVKRTGEKVFLECVQDMDHENMFWYRQDPGLGLRLIYFSYDVKMKEKGDIPEGYSVSREKKERFSLILESASTNQTSMYLCASSPDSGRAYEQFFGPGTRLTVL.

Notes on this clonotype: One base away lies a much larger clone, so this may be a sequencing read error. V is TRBV12-3 or TRBV12-4 and J is TRBJ2-3; D is possibly TRBD2 (6 bases). The length of the CDR3 is 15 residues. The V gene lost 5 bases and the J gene lost 4 bases, with 16 bases spanning the gap. The CDR3 sequence is CASSGTGGNPDTQYF. CDR3 nucleotides: TGTGCCAGCAGTGGGACTGGCGGGAACCCAGATACGCAGTATTTT.

V gene TRBV7-2 combines with J gene TRBJ2-1, with 8 bases fitting TRBD2. Per the germline V gene, CDR1 is SGHTA and CDR2 is FQGNSA. This CDR3 is built from 16 residues. The junction had 15 bases not matched to a gene; V was cut back by 6 bases and J by 8 bases. The CDR3 here is CASSSRGAGVIYEQFF. The CDR3 region has the DNA TGTGCCAGCAGTTCTAGGGGAGCGGGAGTTATCTATGAGCAGTTCTTC.